This record looks at one TCR beta chain sequence and its context. Its specific antigen is unknown. The sample holds no much larger clone one base away, and base qualities are not on file. The sample is drawn from a study of cytomegalovirus exposure and HLA in healthy donors (dated by TCRdb to about 2017). Regarding the study in general: According to an earlier analysis of around 600 of the donors, about 179 million T cells yielded over 90 million unique TCR beta sequences and about 300 Gb of sequence data. HLA typing included class I and class II loci at four-digit resolution. In a later analysis, previously published TCR beta repertoires from 550 to 700 donors were re-analyzed and high-resolution HLA genotyping was added so that TCR occurrence patterns could be studied. The aim of the study was to test whether cataloging public T cell receptors could identify signatures of past pathogen exposure. To decide whether each TCR beta V gene segment behaved as functional or pseudogenic, an earlier analysis of some 600 of the donors relied on high-throughput TCR beta sequencing. In the later analysis, no new phenotypic data were used to find candidate immune exposures; instead, reliance was placed on TCR beta sequences and their occurrence across donors. Donor age, sex, ethnicity and CMV serostatus were compiled together with the repertoire data. Five DR-DQ haplotypes were treated as single units for association and clustering because of strong linkage in the cohort. The study combined high-throughput TCR immunosequencing, statistical association of individual TCRs with disease status, and machine learning to predict cytomegalovirus infection status. The T cell repertoires of 666 subjects were profiled by immunosequencing and related to cytomegalovirus serostatus. Genome-wide SNP genotypes for about 65% of the 666 donors were used in a later genetic analysis, which treated that subset as a discovery cohort. Of the roughly 410 genotyped donors, more than 75% were placed in the genetic ancestry cluster associated with self-reported Caucasian donors. Across about 380 genotyped donors of the cohort, an average of about 240,000 unique TCR beta nucleotide sequences per donor were sequenced, and 15% to 20% of those sequences were non-productive. About 330 gigabases of sequencing data and around 80 million unique TCR sequences made up an early release that covered 500 to 700 HLA-typed donors. Typing coverage differed by locus: A, B, C, DRB1 and DQB1 were typed in about 620-640 donors, DQA1 in 500 to 550, DPA1 in some 610, and DPB1 in just under 480. A separate validation cohort of more than 100 different subjects was used in addition to the approximately 700-subject first cohort. Every repertoire in the discovery cohort had been generated on one and the same sequencing platform. On the study overall, not on this receptor specifically: According to the authors, the approach could potentially be generalized to other disease states and immunological phenotypes. Only TCR beta chains were sequenced in this cohort, and the absence of alpha or paired-chain data limited detectable features. The classifier was reported to diagnose cytomegalovirus status with high specificity and sensitivity in both the original cohort and the validation cohort. Linkage disequilibrium might explain the correlated functional status among segregating V segments, but an unknown experimental factor could not be excluded. According to a later analysis, most CMV-associated TCR beta chains appeared to be HLA-restricted, and the HLA associations seemed to be driven largely by CMV exposure. Strong co-occurrence of HLA alleles, especially DR and DQ, made assigning TCR associations to individual alleles difficult. In a later analysis, the rate of TCR association differed among HLA loci, with DRB1 alleles having the most associated TCRs and HLA-C alleles having the fewest. Three of the identified cytomegalovirus-associated TCR beta chains were confirmed in vitro to be specific for cytomegalovirus antigens. HLA typing was unavailable for some donors at each locus, so association tests used only the typed subset. Because the 87-base-pair reads could not distinguish some IMGT-functional V segments, including TRBV6-2 and TRBV6-3, those segments were excluded. The sequencing pipeline was judged likely to have produced a cluster of highly shared sequence variants as a technical artifact. A later analysis found that HLA-associated TCR beta chains were more clonally expanded and had lower generation probabilities than equally common non-associated chains. Across donors, most TCR sequences were observed very rarely, whereas some public TCRs were present in many individuals. A further reported finding was that TCR beta sequences accurately predicted the HLA-A and HLA-B alleles for most subjects in the first cohort. An association between a missense DCLRE1C variant and V-gene and J-gene trimming of TCR beta chains was found in a later genetic analysis and replicated in an independent cohort. Roughly uniform sequencing depth across donors was assumed in presence/absence analyses, although this assumption may not hold. In a later genetic analysis, fewer N-insertions in productive TCRs were reported among donors in an Asian-associated ancestry cluster than the roughly 700-donor mean. According to a later analysis, parvovirus B19, influenza, CMV and Epstein-Barr virus appeared linked to several top co-occurrence clusters. The earlier analysis of some 560 of the donors excluded about 16 rarely observed V segments, including chromosome 9 orphons, because counts were too low. CMV serostatus was the only immune exposure information available for the cohort. The study gave a list of 150 to 200 TCR beta chains associated with cytomegalovirus. In a later analysis, 16,951 TCR beta sequences were associated with specific HLA alleles at a false discovery rate of 0.05. In an earlier analysis of about 600 of the donors, most TCR beta V segments appeared in productive rearrangements about 90% or about 30% of the time, broadly matching IMGT annotations.

Its CDR3 holds 16 amino acids, cysteine through phenylalanine. The retained sequence is limited to the CDR3, 48 bases, with the frame set at the first base. V is shortened by 4 bases, J by 6 bases, and the region joining them spans 21 bases. The germline V gene supplies CDR1 MNHEY and CDR2 SVGAGI. The method behind the library was the immunoSEQ multiplex PCR assay. A mixture of 60 forward primers for TCR Vbeta segments and 13 reverse primers for TCR Jbeta segments was used in the multiplex PCR. Amplification of the CDR3 region of rearranged TCR beta genes was performed with a multiplex PCR assay on genomic DNA. On the Illumina HiSeq System, the amplified TCR beta libraries were sequenced as 87-base-pair reads. In the source study's methods: In a later analysis, tens of millions of unique TCR beta chains were counted across the roughly 670 repertoires, and roughly 11 million of these chains were shared by at least two donors. Raw reads were error-corrected and collapsed into unique sequences by a nearest-neighbor algorithm in which closely related sequences were merged to remove PCR and sequencing errors. Alignment of CDR3 sequences to IMGT reference sequences was used to assign V, D and J gene segments. Each retained sequence needed at least a six-nucleotide match to both a V gene segment and a J gene segment. Rearrangements were called productive when the CDR3 lacked stop codons and stayed in frame with V and J; all others were non-productive. Following IMGT convention, CDR3 was defined as the stretch from the second conserved V-encoded cysteine up to the conserved J-encoded phenylalanine. The earlier analysis of about 590 of the donors excluded sequences that lacked an unambiguous match to a single V gene segment. In an earlier analysis of 587 of the donors, V segments were called functional above 56.7% productive rearrangements and were called segregating when the between-donor standard deviation exceeded 5%. A statistical classification framework was built for diagnosing cytomegalovirus status from the catalog of TCR beta chain sequences. In a later analysis, TCR nucleotide sequences were compared against IMGT/GENE-DB human TR gene sequences so that V and J genes could be assigned. Using the TCRdist pipeline, a later analysis assigned CDR3 sequences along with most-parsimonious VDJ recombination scenarios. A later analysis defined each TCR beta chain by its CDR3 amino acid sequence plus V-gene family, and excluded reads lacking a unique V-gene family. As a way to deal with suspected cross-contamination and a sequencing artifact, a later analysis dropped hundreds of nucleotide sequences that were highly shared and had low generation probability. A later analysis calculated a clonal expansion index for each public chain from normalized within-repertoire ranks of inferred template counts. Generation probabilities in a later analysis came from a VDJ recombination model fitted to out-of-frame rearrangements, and those results were checked against IGoR. In a later analysis, hypergeometric tests were used to score TCR-TCR, TCR-HLA and TCR-CMV co-occurrence, with a repertoire-size bias correction applied to TCR pairs. A later analysis estimated false discovery rates by permuting HLA or CMV assignments 20 times. In a later analysis, co-occurring TCRs were grouped using DBSCAN, and TCRdist sequence similarity was added for clustering within HLA-allele-positive subsets. Repertoires with fewer than 30,000 or more than 120,000 public chains were left out of co-occurrence clustering, as were five repertoires with anomalous nucleotide sharing. Entries here come from immuneACCESS through TCRdb and include only in-frame sequences with V and J called. Some clones fail to appear in such tables; in the studies checked, an unresolved V gene covers under half of the shortfall, and the cause of the remainder is unknown. That table furnishes V, J and clone size, whereas the DNA furnished D and trimming. The sample includes under 200,000 clones, with over 70% observed a single time. The top ten hold 2.5% to 4% of the sample.

The cohort comprised 710 or so healthy bone marrow donors. Cohort members were all nominally healthy when sampled, although unrecorded immune exposures were likely present. The donor tested CMV seronegative, placing the donor among the roughly 350 seronegative members of the cohort. A peripheral blood sample was collected from each donor, and TCR beta sequencing was performed on peripheral blood mononuclear cells. Genomic DNA extraction from the blood cell samples was performed with the Qiagen DNeasy Blood Extraction Kit. The chain is made from TRBV6-5 and TRBJ1-2; perhaps TRBD1 is the D gene, with 6 bases matching. Sequencing used PBMCs. The sequence was obtained from a female donor in good health and CMV-seronegative. In nucleotides, the sequence is TGTGCCAGCAGTTTAAAGGCGGGGGGCAGGGTGAATGGCTACACCTTC. Its protein product is CASSLKAGGRVNGYTF.